These T cell receptor beta chains were read from a single sample in a study of blood T cells in healthy people across ages. MiXCR was run by TCRdb on the 5' RACE reads, yielding one entry per CDR3 protein. This sample has 800,000 to 1,300,000 distinct CDR3 sequences, with 25% found just once. The same data also contributed to another study, on T cells of mothers and their children.

The sequenced sample consisted of blood. Receptors were obtained from a girl aged 2 to 9 in good health. Both conserved end residues are part of each CDR3. A D gene is named only where the DNA matches it firmly. Size is omitted from some rows. Given values are once, few, many or a class for expanded clones.

clone size: .; J gene: TRBJ2-7; D gene: TRBD1; V gene: TRBV27; CDR3 DNA: TGTGCCAGCAGTCCCCGGGACGGACAGGGGGAATGGTACTTC; CDR3 protein: CASSPRDGQGEWYF
clone size: .; J gene: TRBJ2-3; D gene: .; V gene: TRBV10-3; CDR3 DNA: TGTGCCATCAGTAGTCCAGAGGGTACGCAGTATTTT; CDR3 protein: CAISSPEGTQYF
clone size: few; J gene: TRBJ2-5; D gene: .; V gene: TRBV29-1; CDR3 DNA: TGCAGCGTTGAGGGTAGCATAGGACAGGTGGGCCGGGGGGCCCAGTACTTC; CDR3 protein: CSVEGSIGQVGRGAQYF
clone size: .; J gene: TRBJ2-5; D gene: TRBD2; V gene: TRBV25-1; CDR3 DNA: TGTGCCAGCAGCCAACTAAACCCGGAGCGGGAGACCCAGTGCTTC; CDR3 protein: CASSQLNPERETQCF
clone size: few; J gene: TRBJ2-4; D gene: .; V gene: TRBV5-5; CDR3 DNA: TGTGCCAGCAGCTTGGAGTGGGGTATGAGCCAAAACATTCAGTACTTC; CDR3 protein: CASSLEWGMSQNIQYF
clone size: .; J gene: TRBJ1-2; D gene: .; V gene: TRBV24-1; CDR3 DNA: TGTGCCACCAGTCCAGGATCGATCTATGGCTACACCTTC; CDR3 protein: CATSPGSIYGYTF
clone size: .; J gene: TRBJ2-1; D gene: TRBD1; V gene: TRBV9; CDR3 DNA: TGTGCCAGCAGCGTAGGAAGGGGGCGGCTCTCCTACAATGAGCAGTTCTTC; CDR3 protein: CASSVGRGRLSYNEQFF
clone size: many; J gene: TRBJ2-3; D gene: TRBD2; V gene: TRBV9; CDR3 DNA: TGTGCCAGCAGCCAGGGACTAGTAAGGAGTACGCAGTATTTT; CDR3 protein: CASSQGLVRSTQYF
clone size: .; J gene: TRBJ1-5; D gene: .; V gene: TRBV6-6; CDR3 DNA: TGTGCCAGCTTGGACATCCTTCCTCAGCCCCAGCATTTT; CDR3 protein: CASLDILPQPQHF
clone size: few; J gene: TRBJ2-3; D gene: .; V gene: TRBV6-5; CDR3 DNA: TGTGCCAGCAGTGATGATCCTAAACGGGCAGATACGCAGTATTTT; CDR3 protein: CASSDDPKRADTQYF
clone size: few; J gene: TRBJ2-5; D gene: .; V gene: TRBV5-6; CDR3 DNA: TGTGCCAGCAGCTTATTCTGGACAGTGGATCGGACCCAGTACTTC; CDR3 protein: CASSLFWTVDRTQYF
clone size: many; J gene: TRBJ1-1; D gene: .; V gene: TRBV4-3; CDR3 DNA: TGCGCCAGCAGCCAAGGAGAGAACACTGAAGCTTTCTTT; CDR3 protein: CASSQGENTEAFF
clone size: .; J gene: TRBJ2-2; D gene: TRBD1; V gene: TRBV7-2; CDR3 DNA: TGTGCCAGCAGCGTTACCGGGACAGGGGTCCGGGAGCTGTTTTTT; CDR3 protein: CASSVTGTGVRELFF
clone size: .; J gene: TRBJ2-7; D gene: .; V gene: TRBV20-1; CDR3 DNA: TGCAGTGTGAGAGGCAACCATCTCTACGAGCAGTACTTC; CDR3 protein: CSVRGNHLYEQYF
clone size: few; J gene: TRBJ1-2; D gene: TRBD1; V gene: TRBV7-9; CDR3 DNA: TGTGCCAGCAGCCTCCGGGACAGGGGTGGCTACACCTTC; CDR3 protein: CASSLRDRGGYTF
clone size: many; J gene: TRBJ2-1; D gene: TRBD2; V gene: TRBV7-3; CDR3 DNA: TGTGCCAGCAGTGAGGCCGGGGGGGGCTCCTACAATGAGCAGTTCTTC; CDR3 protein: CASSEAGGGSYNEQFF
clone size: few; J gene: TRBJ1-6; D gene: .; V gene: TRBV2; CDR3 DNA: TGTGCCAGCAGTGTGGTCGGAGAGGGGAATTCACCCCTCCACTTT; CDR3 protein: CASSVVGEGNSPLHF
clone size: few; J gene: TRBJ2-7; D gene: TRBD2; V gene: TRBV29-1; CDR3 DNA: TGCAGCGTTGTATCTAGCGGGGCCCCACAACAGTACTTC; CDR3 protein: CSVVSSGAPQQYF
clone size: .; J gene: TRBJ2-1; D gene: TRBD2; V gene: TRBV13; CDR3 DNA: TGTGCCAGCAGCTTCGGGAGGGGAATCGACAATGAGCAGTTCTTC; CDR3 protein: CASSFGRGIDNEQFF
clone size: once; J gene: TRBJ2-5; D gene: TRBD2; V gene: TRBV4-1; CDR3 DNA: TGCGCCAGCAGCCAGATTAGCGGGAGTGGAGAGACCCAGTACTTC; CDR3 protein: CASSQISGSGETQYF
clone size: .; J gene: TRBJ1-2; D gene: .; V gene: TRBV29-1; CDR3 DNA: TGCAGCGTTGAATTCAGGGGCGGCTACACCTTC; CDR3 protein: CSVEFRGGYTF
clone size: .; J gene: TRBJ2-5; D gene: TRBD1; V gene: TRBV7-3; CDR3 DNA: TGTGCCAGCAGCCACCAGACAGGGTTCTTGGAGCAGTACTTC; CDR3 protein: CASSHQTGFLEQYF
clone size: few; J gene: TRBJ1-2; D gene: .; V gene: TRBV12-3/TRBV12-4; CDR3 DNA: TGTGCCAGCAGTTTTGTATACGAGTATGGCTACACCTTC; CDR3 protein: CASSFVYEYGYTF
clone size: .; J gene: TRBJ2-7; D gene: .; V gene: TRBV7-8; CDR3 DNA: TGTGCCAGCAGCTTCCCAGGGCCTGAGGGCTACGAGCAGTACTTC; CDR3 protein: CASSFPGPEGYEQYF
clone size: few; J gene: TRBJ1-2; D gene: TRBD1; V gene: TRBV5-1; CDR3 DNA: TGCGCCAGCAGACCTGGGACAGGGCAGAACTATGGCTACACCTTC; CDR3 protein: CASRPGTGQNYGYTF
clone size: few; J gene: TRBJ2-7; D gene: .; V gene: TRBV28; CDR3 DNA: TGTGCCAGCAGTTTAAAGGGGCTCGGTGCCTACGAGCAGTACTTC; CDR3 protein: CASSLKGLGAYEQYF
clone size: .; J gene: TRBJ1-4; D gene: .; V gene: TRBV11-2; CDR3 DNA: TGCGCCAGCAGCCAAGACGTTCAGGTACCGGGTGAAAAACTGTTTTTT; CDR3 protein: CASSQDVQVPGEKLFF
clone size: .; J gene: TRBJ1-4; D gene: TRBD1; V gene: TRBV27; CDR3 DNA: TGTGCCAGCAGTTTCATCGACAGGGGGACTAATGAAAAACTGTTTTTT; CDR3 protein: CASSFIDRGTNEKLFF
clone size: .; J gene: TRBJ2-2; D gene: TRBD1; V gene: TRBV7-9; CDR3 DNA: TGTGCCAGCAGCCTCGGACAGGGGAAAGGGACCGGGGAGCTGTTTTTT; CDR3 protein: CASSLGQGKGTGELFF
clone size: few; J gene: TRBJ1-3; D gene: TRBD1; V gene: TRBV11-3; CDR3 DNA: TGTGCCAGCAGTCCAGGACAGGCGAACTCTGGAAACACCATATATTTT; CDR3 protein: CASSPGQANSGNTIYF
clone size: few; J gene: TRBJ1-1; D gene: TRBD1; V gene: TRBV12-3/TRBV12-4; CDR3 DNA: TGTGCCAGCACCGTTGCGGACAGGGTTAACACTGAAGCTTTCTTT; CDR3 protein: CASTVADRVNTEAFF
clone size: .; J gene: TRBJ2-1; D gene: .; V gene: TRBV14; CDR3 DNA: TGTGCCAGCAGCCAAGGACTAGGAGTCCTCTCCTACAATGAGCAGTTCTTC; CDR3 protein: CASSQGLGVLSYNEQFF
clone size: many; J gene: TRBJ2-1; D gene: .; V gene: TRBV7-6; CDR3 DNA: TGTGCCAGCAGCCCCGTGACGGGCGGTGAGCAGTTCTTC; CDR3 protein: CASSPVTGGEQFF
clone size: .; J gene: TRBJ2-3; D gene: .; V gene: TRBV7-3; CDR3 DNA: TGTGCCAGCAGCTGGGGTCATAAAACAGATACGCAGTATTTT; CDR3 protein: CASSWGHKTDTQYF
clone size: .; J gene: TRBJ2-5; D gene: TRBD2; V gene: TRBV7-9; CDR3 DNA: TGTGCCAGCAGACCCCGACTAGCGGGAATCGAGACCCAGTACTTC; CDR3 protein: CASRPRLAGIETQYF
clone size: .; J gene: TRBJ1-2; D gene: .; V gene: TRBV7-8; CDR3 DNA: TGTGCCAGCAGCTTAGCGGACAACTATGGCTACACCTTC; CDR3 protein: CASSLADNYGYTF
clone size: .; J gene: TRBJ2-3; D gene: .; V gene: TRBV7-2; CDR3 DNA: TGTGCCAGCAGCCCTTCCATCCTTTGGGGAGATACGCAGTATTTT; CDR3 protein: CASSPSILWGDTQYF
clone size: .; J gene: TRBJ2-5; D gene: TRBD2; V gene: TRBV20-1; CDR3 DNA: TGCAGTGCCGGGAGGGCCGAGGGGACCCAGTACTTC; CDR3 protein: CSAGRAEGTQYF
clone size: .; J gene: TRBJ2-3; D gene: .; V gene: TRBV29-1; CDR3 DNA: TGCAGCGCCTTGAGTGGGGTAGAAACAGATACGCAGTATTTT; CDR3 protein: CSALSGVETDTQYF
clone size: .; J gene: TRBJ2-1; D gene: .; V gene: TRBV10-3; CDR3 DNA: TGTGCCATCAGTGAGTCGATACCAGGGGGGTTAAATGAGCAGTTCTTC; CDR3 protein: CAISESIPGGLNEQFF
clone size: few; J gene: TRBJ2-7; D gene: .; V gene: TRBV4-2; CDR3 DNA: TGTGCCAGCAGCCAAGGGCCGGATCCTTACTACGAGCAGTACTTC; CDR3 protein: CASSQGPDPYYEQYF
clone size: .; J gene: TRBJ2-1; D gene: .; V gene: TRBV20-1; CDR3 DNA: TGCAGGCCCGATGGGGGGAGCTCCTACAATGAGCAGTTCTTC; CDR3 protein: CRPDGGSSYNEQFF